This T cell receptor beta chain was sequenced during a study of Tregs in tolerant kidney transplant recipients (dated by TCRdb to between 2018 and 2021). As for the study more broadly: The study used TCRbeta sequencing to identify donor-specific regulatory T cells before combined kidney and bone marrow transplantation, then tracked those cells after transplant. TCRbeta repertoire sequencing was used in a few healthy controls to compare several ways of expanding Tregs specific for an allogeneic donor.

Genomic DNA was extracted from sorted cells with the QIAGEN DNeasy Blood and Tissue Kit for TCRbeta CDR3 sequencing. High-throughput TCRbeta CDR3 sequencing, which included PCR amplification with bias correction and internal controls, was done commercially through immunoSEQ. The source study handled its data this way. Unique productive TCRbeta sequences were defined by CDR3 nucleotide sequence where primers matched, otherwise by CDR3 amino acid sequence with Vbeta and Jbeta genes. To correct for sorting error, sequences found in more than one sorted population at a frequency ratio of 2:1 or less were discarded, and the remaining shared sequences were assigned to the population with the higher frequency. A sequence was defined as donor-reactive if the sequence was expanded at least 5-fold in CFSE-low cells compared with unstimulated cells and had a frequency of at least 0.01% in CFSE-low cells. Jensen-Shannon divergence, calculated on the top 100 TCRbeta sequences ranked by frequency, was used to quantify repertoire divergence. For any sample with multiple sequencing runs, sorting error was corrected in each run separately before the runs were pooled. TCRdb's version of the immuneACCESS table is confined to in-frame rearrangements and falls short of the full clone set. An unresolved V gene accounts for under half of the shortfall where checked; the remainder is of unknown origin. The V and J calls and clone size are taken from that table; D and trimming were inferred from the DNA. The sample yields more than 90,000 clones; roughly 93% were counted once. Roughly 0.63% of the sample is taken by the ten largest.

Unstimulated Tregs (CD4+CD25+CD127-), CD4+ non-Tregs (CD4+CD25-), CD4 and CD8 cells were FACS-sorted from thawed PBMCs. Blood from healthy controls was obtained either as purchased buffy coats or from healthy volunteers. Healthy control blood was processed to PBMCs with a Ficoll density gradient and then cryopreserved, whereas patient PBMCs were collected both before and after transplant. What the work shows at the level of the full study, not this receptor alone: Expanding Tregs with activated donor B cells appeared to identify the most biologically relevant and donor-specific TCRbeta repertoire. The study was limited by small patient numbers, and the findings need validation in larger populations and under other immunosuppression protocols. Although technical replication error seemed to be minimal, the question of biological reproducibility was not addressed directly.

Remarks on this clone: What antigen it recognizes has not been identified. The sample holds no much larger clone one base away, and base qualities are not on file.

Taken from cysteine to phenylalanine, the CDR3 has 13 residues. The CDR3 DNA has 39 bases and is translated from base 1. From V the trimming removes 9 bases and from J it removes 5 bases, while the gene matches leave 5 bases of the junction unaccounted for. CDR1 and CDR2 are drawn from the germline V gene: MNHEY, SVGAGI. The sequenced sample was CD4+ T cells from blood. The sequence was collected from a human donor in good health. The sequence links TRBV6-5 to TRBJ1-4; 8 middle bases align to TRBD1. The CDR3 corresponds to CASRTGPNEKLFF. The sequenced DNA is TGTGCCAGTCGGACAGGGCCGAATGAAAAACTGTTTTTT.